This T cell receptor beta chain emerged from a study of T cell changes during pregnancy in multiple sclerosis (dated by TCRdb to about 2019). With respect to the entire study: The study examined how the T cell repertoire changed over the course of pregnancy in women with multiple sclerosis.

With regard to this clone: The antigen this receptor binds is unknown. No base qualities exist here, and no much larger clone lies one base off it.

Receptor libraries were prepared by the immunoSEQ multiplex PCR assay. TCRdb stores this immuneACCESS table with in-frame sequences only. Part of the clones is absent; in the studies checked, under half of the shortfall reflects unresolved V genes, and no reason is known for the rest. The sample table records some 47,000 clones; 80% to 90% of these occur just once. The ten largest clones represent around 1.9% of the sample. A distance of 10 bases separates the germline ends of V and J, which lose 5 bases and 8 bases respectively. From a lookup of the germline V gene (reference sequence), CDR1 and CDR2 are DFQATT and SNEGSKA. Reading from cysteine to phenylalanine, the CDR3 counts 11 amino acids. Only the CDR3 part of the read is kept: 33 bases, read in frame from the first base.

This sample comprised peripheral blood, obtained in the first trimester of pregnancy. The TCR comes from a female donor with multiple sclerosis, enrolled in a pregnancy study. The rearranged segments are TRBV20-1 and TRBJ2-1; D gene: possibly TRBD1, on 6 matching bases. The CDR3 protein sequence reads: CSARTVHEQFF. The nucleotides read TGCAGTGCTCGGACAGTCCATGAGCAGTTCTTC.